This T cell receptor beta chain derives from a study of human versus mouse CDR3 diversity and MHC coevolution. Method: immunoSEQ multiplex PCR; TCRdb's copy keeps in-frame clones and lacks some. In the table there are 45,000 to 75,000 clones, just under 95% of which are singletons. General observations from the study: The lowest clonal inequality scores came from most of the three human donors.

The sample holds a few counts of this clone. What it recognizes is unknown. Germline V gives CDR1 LNHDA, CDR2 SQIVND (reference sequence). V dropped 3 bases and J dropped 6 bases, with 15 bases sitting between them. The CDR3 has 15 amino acids. The sequencing sample was made of naive CD4+ T cells from blood. The sample's subset: CD45RO-negative CD62L-positive naive CD4 T cells. The sequence derives from a person between 55 and 69 years old in good health. The chain uses TRBV19 and TRBJ1-5; TRBD1 might be the D (5 bases). The CDR3 protein is CASSMLGADSQPQHF. For the CDR3, the DNA is TGTGCCAGTAGTATGTTAGGGGCAGATAGTCAGCCCCAGCATTTT. The full variable domain, rest sourced from reference TRBV19 and TRBJ1-5, is DGGITQSPKYLFRKEGQNVTLSCEQNLNHDAMYWYRQDPGQGLRLIYYSQIVNDFQKGDIAEGYSVSREKKESFPLTVTSAQKNPTAFYLCASSMLGADSQPQHFGDGTRLSIL.